This section outlines one T cell receptor (beta chain) sequence together with its context. What it binds is not known. The data were taken from a study of CD8+ T cells in alopecia areata. General study results and limits: Higher clonality was seen in lesional scalp than in normal scalp, especially in alopecia totalis/universalis. Throughout tofacitinib, many expanded lesional clones continued to persist in scalp and blood. Expanded CD8+ clones among the top 100, as well as scalp clonality, were significantly decreased by tofacitinib.

The CDR3 is 17 amino acids. The ends lost 0 bases at V and 4 bases at J; junction bases unmatched: 9. cDNA serving as the sequencing template came from extracted, reverse transcribed RNA. Clones were read by immunoSEQ multiplex PCR, and TCRdb kept only the in-frame ones, dropping some. The profile covers tens of thousands of clones, with around 71% appearing a single time and roughly 17% taken by the ten largest. Indicated treatment: oral pan-JAK inhibitor, 5-10 mg twice daily. This receptor was obtained from a human donor with alopecia areata. The material sequenced was CD8+ T cells sorted from blood, taken at week 44, from a patient treated with tofacitinib. This chain joins TRBV23-1 and TRBJ1-2; TRBD1 aligns across 9 bases. TRBV23-1 is designated an ORF whose function remains uncertain. The CDR3 DNA reads as TGCGCCAGCAGTCAATCAGGGACAGGGAAGCGATTCTATGGCTACACCTTC. This sequence encodes CASSQSGTGKRFYGYTF.